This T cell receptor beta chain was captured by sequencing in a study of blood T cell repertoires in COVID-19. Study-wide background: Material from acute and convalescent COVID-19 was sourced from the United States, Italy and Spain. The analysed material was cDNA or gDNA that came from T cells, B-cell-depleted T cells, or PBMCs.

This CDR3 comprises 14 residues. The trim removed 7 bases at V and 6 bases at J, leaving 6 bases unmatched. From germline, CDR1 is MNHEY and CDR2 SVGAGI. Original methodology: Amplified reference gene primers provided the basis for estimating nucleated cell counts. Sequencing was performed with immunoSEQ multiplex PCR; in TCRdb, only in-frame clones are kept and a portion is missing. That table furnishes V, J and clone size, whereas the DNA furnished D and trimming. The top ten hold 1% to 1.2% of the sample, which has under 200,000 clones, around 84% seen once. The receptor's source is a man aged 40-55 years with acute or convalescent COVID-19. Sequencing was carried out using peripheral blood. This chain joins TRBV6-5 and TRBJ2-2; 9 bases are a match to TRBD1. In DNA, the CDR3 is TGTGCCAGCAAGGGGGACAGGGAAGCCGGGGAGCTGTTTTTT. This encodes CASKGDREAGELFF.